A selection of T cell receptor beta chains follows, all from one sample in a study of STAT5B mutations in CD4+ large granular lymphocyte leukemia. Some clones are missing from TCRdb's copy, which holds only in-frame ones; the method was immunoSEQ multiplex PCR. The repertoire holds some 33,000 clones, with 74% as singletons. Sequenced sample: CD4+ T cells from blood buffy coats. The receptors here all came from a human donor in good health. Both conserved end residues are part of each CDR3. Rows may omit the clone size; those that give it use once, few, many or a size class.

j_gene: TRBJ2-1; abundance: NA; v_gene: TRBV27; CDR3aa: CASSLLGYVPHNEQFF
j_gene: TRBJ2-7; abundance: NA; v_gene: TRBV11-2; CDR3aa: CASSRGTFSSYEQYF
j_gene: TRBJ2-3; abundance: NA; v_gene: TRBV6-5; CDR3aa: CASSYARTSGDTQYF
j_gene: TRBJ2-1; abundance: NA; v_gene: TRBV7-9; CDR3aa: CASSLPSGNSYNEQFF
j_gene: TRBJ1-3; abundance: NA; v_gene: TRBV28; CDR3aa: CASSLPTMGATGNTIYF
j_gene: TRBJ2-1; abundance: NA; v_gene: TRBV19; CDR3aa: CASSIGLAAYDEQFF
j_gene: TRBJ2-2; abundance: NA; v_gene: TRBV29-1; CDR3aa: CSATRMGGSGELFF
j_gene: TRBJ1-2; abundance: NA; v_gene: TRBV18; CDR3aa: CASSHGQGANYGYTF
j_gene: TRBJ2-7; abundance: NA; v_gene: TRBV19; CDR3aa: CASSTQLWTYEQYF
j_gene: TRBJ2-5; abundance: NA; v_gene: TRBV7-2; CDR3aa: CASSLDNQQETQYF
j_gene: TRBJ2-2; abundance: NA; v_gene: TRBV9; CDR3aa: CASKLAGGTGELFF
j_gene: TRBJ1-1; abundance: NA; v_gene: TRBV7-2; CDR3aa: CASSLVGTDGGTEAFF
j_gene: TRBJ2-1; abundance: NA; v_gene: TRBV7-2; CDR3aa: CASSFGGSGLNEQFF
j_gene: TRBJ2-1; abundance: once; v_gene: TRBV7-9; CDR3aa: CASSHYGGKVVNEQFF
j_gene: TRBJ2-7; abundance: NA; v_gene: TRBV5-1; CDR3aa: CASSLGLAGVYEQYF
j_gene: TRBJ2-3; abundance: NA; v_gene: TRBV11-3; CDR3aa: CASSFSQGPYTQYF
j_gene: TRBJ2-7; abundance: NA; v_gene: TRBV11-3; CDR3aa: CASSPRRGGWYEQYF
j_gene: TRBJ2-3; abundance: few; v_gene: TRBV5-4; CDR3aa: CASSGRSGSTDTQYF
j_gene: TRBJ1-3; abundance: NA; v_gene: TRBV6-6; CDR3aa: CASTSSGESGNTIYF
j_gene: TRBJ2-1; abundance: NA; v_gene: TRBV6-5; CDR3aa: CASSPSGGRDNEQFF
j_gene: TRBJ1-4; abundance: once; v_gene: TRBV29-1; CDR3aa: CSALAETNEKLFF
j_gene: TRBJ1-6; abundance: NA; v_gene: TRBV19; CDR3aa: CASRDRNSPLHF
j_gene: TRBJ2-2; abundance: NA; v_gene: TRBV18; CDR3aa: CASSPQGITGELFF
j_gene: TRBJ2-2; abundance: NA; v_gene: TRBV2; CDR3aa: CASSPDRAGELFF
j_gene: TRBJ2-5; abundance: once; v_gene: TRBV19; CDR3aa: CASTMGDSSDQYF
j_gene: TRBJ2-3; abundance: NA; v_gene: TRBV4-2; CDR3aa: CASSSRSGGADTQYF
j_gene: TRBJ2-5; abundance: NA; v_gene: TRBV5-4; CDR3aa: CASSPGGAGRAGRETQYF
j_gene: TRBJ2-2; abundance: NA; v_gene: TRBV5-6; CDR3aa: CASSSDRRRTGELFF
j_gene: TRBJ2-7; abundance: NA; v_gene: TRBV11-2; CDR3aa: CASSLAFLGQNYEQYF
j_gene: TRBJ2-1; abundance: NA; v_gene: TRBV7-2; CDR3aa: CASSPLGLADYNEQFF
j_gene: TRBJ1-6; abundance: NA; v_gene: TRBV25-1; CDR3aa: CASSLGVYNSPLHF
j_gene: TRBJ1-3; abundance: NA; v_gene: TRBV7-2; CDR3aa: CASSLGPTGSGNTIYF
j_gene: TRBJ2-1; abundance: once; v_gene: TRBV7-9; CDR3aa: CASSLEAWEQFF
j_gene: TRBJ2-3; abundance: NA; v_gene: TRBV30; CDR3aa: CAWSVPRGTDTQYF
j_gene: TRBJ1-1; abundance: NA; v_gene: TRBV19; CDR3aa: CASNRLGDRGNTEAFF
j_gene: TRBJ1-1; abundance: NA; v_gene: TRBV11-2; CDR3aa: CASSKTGLMNTEAFF
j_gene: TRBJ1-6; abundance: NA; v_gene: TRBV19; CDR3aa: CASSAQQGVRSPLHF
j_gene: TRBJ1-6; abundance: NA; v_gene: TRBV10-3; CDR3aa: CAISDQGGNNSPLHF
j_gene: TRBJ2-2; abundance: NA; v_gene: TRBV2; CDR3aa: CASSPDRVNTGELFF
j_gene: TRBJ1-2; abundance: NA; v_gene: TRBV27; CDR3aa: CASSTSHQTGFFYGYTF